Listed below are T cell receptor beta chains from one sample, sequenced in a study of blood T cells in healthy people across ages. TCRdb reprocessed the 5' RACE reads via MiXCR and lists one record per CDR3 protein. The sample has around 1,900,000 distinct CDR3 sequences, around 42% seen once. Specimen: blood. These receptors were taken from a human donor in good health. The CDR3 runs from the conserved cysteine through the conserved F or W. The D gene is left open where the match is weak. The size of a clone is reported for some rows only, either as once, few or many, or as a class for expanded clones.

CDR3aa	CDR3nt	abundance	d_gene	v_gene	len	j_gene
CASRGGLAIKNEQFF	TGTGCCAGCAGGGGGGGACTAGCTATTAAGAATGAGCAGTTCTTC	few	TRBD2	TRBV12-3/TRBV12-4	15	TRBJ2-1
CASSQGPQDTQYF	TGCGCCAGCAGCCAAGGTCCGCAAGATACGCAGTATTTT	.	.	TRBV4-1	13	TRBJ2-3
CSARGGGDHEQYF	TGCAGTGCTCGGGGGGGCGGGGACCACGAGCAGTACTTC	many	TRBD2	TRBV20-1	13	TRBJ2-7
CASSSLSSPNEQFF	TGCGCCAGCAGCTCCTTGTCAAGCCCCAATGAGCAGTTCTTC	.	.	TRBV5-1	14	TRBJ2-1
CTSSFFRNSASTQYF	TGTACCAGCAGTTTTTTTAGGAATTCGGCTAGTACGCAGTATTTT	.	.	TRBV12-3/TRBV12-4	15	TRBJ2-3
CSARPPAGVPGTDTQYF	TGCAGTGCTAGACCCCCCGCGGGGGTTCCGGGCACAGATACGCAGTATTTT	.	TRBD2	TRBV20-1	17	TRBJ2-3
CSAAGTPVSYEQYF	TGCAGTGCCGCCGGGACACCAGTTTCCTACGAGCAGTACTTC	.	.	TRBV20-1	14	TRBJ2-7
CASSLYENEQYF	TGTGCCAGCAGTTTATATGAGAACGAGCAGTACTTC	.	.	TRBV28	12	TRBJ2-7
CAWSVLGTFQYF	TGTGCCTGGAGTGTGTTGGGAACGTTTCAGTATTTT	few	.	TRBV30	12	TRBJ2-3
CASSLTDRRGLYF	TGTGCCAGCAGTCTCACGGACAGGAGGGGCCTGTACTTC	few	.	TRBV6-5	13	TRBJ2-4
CASMGTGEVYYGYTF	TGTGCCAGCATGGGGACAGGGGAGGTTTACTATGGCTACACCTTC	.	TRBD1	TRBV12-3/TRBV12-4	15	TRBJ1-2
CSVGMHDNPTDMQYF	TGCAGCGTTGGGATGCACGATAACCCCACAGATATGCAGTATTTT	.	.	TRBV29-1	15	TRBJ2-3
CASSIGGTEDYEQYF	TGTGCCAGCAGTATCGGAGGGACAGAGGACTACGAGCAGTACTTC	few	.	TRBV4-2	15	TRBJ2-7
CASSLVSMGGTDTQYF	TGTGCCAGCAGCTTAGTTTCTATGGGGGGCACAGATACGCAGTATTTT	few	.	TRBV7-2	16	TRBJ2-3
CASSPFGQGINNEQFF	TGTGCCAGCAGCCCCTTCGGACAGGGGATAAACAATGAGCAGTTCTTC	.	TRBD1	TRBV3-1	16	TRBJ2-1
CASSLQASGETQYF	TGTGCCAGCAGCTTACAGGCTAGCGGGGAGACCCAGTACTTC	once	TRBD2	TRBV7-2	14	TRBJ2-5
CSAGRTRLLYF	TGCAGTGCTGGACGGACAAGGCTCCTGTACTTC	.	.	TRBV20-1	11	TRBJ2-4
CASSSLAGGRAKNIQYF	TGTGCCAGCAGCTCCCTAGCGGGGGGGCGGGCCAAAAACATTCAGTACTTC	few	TRBD2	TRBV5-6	17	TRBJ2-4
CASSSGQVCNGQFF	TGTGCCAGCAGTTCAGGACAGGTTTGCAATGGGCAGTTCTTC	.	TRBD1	TRBV6-5	14	TRBJ2-1
CASSQSPAREQYF	TGTGCCAGCAGCCAATCCCCCGCGAGGGAGCAGTACTTC	.	.	TRBV3-1	13	TRBJ2-4
CASRPQGALNYGYTF	TGTGCCAGCAGGCCTCAGGGGGCGTTGAACTATGGCTACACCTTC	.	TRBD1	TRBV28	15	TRBJ1-2
CASSLKRDRGHHEQFF	TGTGCCAGCAGCTTAAAGAGGGACAGGGGGCATCATGAGCAGTTCTTC	.	TRBD1	TRBV7-8	16	TRBJ2-1
CSARWGGEETQYF	TGCAGTGCTAGGTGGGGGGGCGAGGAGACCCAGTACTTC	.	.	TRBV20-1	13	TRBJ2-5
CSAGGGMNTEAFF	TGCAGCGCCGGCGGCGGCATGAACACTGAAGCTTTCTTT	.	.	TRBV29-1	13	TRBJ1-1
CASSLAGTDGAEAFF	TGTGCCAGCAGCTTAGCCGGGACAGACGGAGCTGAAGCTTTCTTT	few	TRBD1	TRBV7-2	15	TRBJ1-1
CATSESHWGESYNEQFF	TGTGCCACCAGTGAGTCCCACTGGGGGGAATCCTACAATGAGCAGTTCTTC	.	.	TRBV24-1	17	TRBJ2-1
CATSRDMGNYGYTF	TGTGCCACCAGCAGAGATATGGGGAACTATGGCTACACCTTC	.	.	TRBV15	14	TRBJ1-2
CASSVDRGGEQYF	TGTGCCAGCAGCGTAGATCGTGGGGGCGAGCAGTACTTC	many	.	TRBV9	13	TRBJ2-7
CASSFPGGGIPEETQYF	TGTGCCAGCAGCTTCCCCGGGGGGGGAATTCCGGAAGAGACCCAGTACTTC	once	TRBD2	TRBV7-9	17	TRBJ2-5
CSARKSAVAKNIQYF	TGCAGTGCTAGAAAAAGCGCGGTAGCCAAAAACATTCAGTACTTC	few	.	TRBV20-1	15	TRBJ2-4
CASSQAWNAYEQYF	TGTGCCAGCAGCCAAGCGTGGAACGCCTACGAGCAGTACTTC	.	.	TRBV3-1	14	TRBJ2-7
CSATSPFDSREKLFF	TGCAGTGCTACATCACCTTTTGACAGCAGGGAAAAACTGTTTTTT	.	.	TRBV20-1	15	TRBJ1-4
CASSLGAGRGGYNEQYF	TGTGCTAGCAGCCTCGGGGCGGGACGGGGGGGCTACAATGAGCAGTACTTC	once	TRBD2	TRBV7-7	17	TRBJ2-7
CASSLRQGAEGTQYF	TGTGCCAGCAGCTTACGACAGGGGGCTGAGGGTACGCAGTATTTT	.	TRBD1	TRBV7-2	15	TRBJ2-3
CASSPGTSGGAVDTQYF	TGTGCTAGCAGCCCAGGGACTAGCGGGGGGGCGGTGGATACGCAGTATTTT	.	TRBD2	TRBV7-7	17	TRBJ2-3
CSVEDDRSYEQYF	TGCAGCGTTGAAGATGACAGGTCCTACGAGCAGTACTTC	many	.	TRBV29-1	13	TRBJ2-7
CSAMGQGDIYYEQYF	TGCAGTGCTATGGGACAGGGGGATATTTACTACGAGCAGTACTTC	.	TRBD1	TRBV20-1	15	TRBJ2-7
CASSPGILMNTEAFF	TGTGCCAGTAGTCCAGGGATCCTAATGAACACTGAAGCTTTCTTT	.	.	TRBV19	15	TRBJ1-1
CSVEDLETYGYTF	TGCAGCGTTGAAGATTTAGAGACCTATGGCTACACCTTC	few	.	TRBV29-1	13	TRBJ1-2
CASSSYRGSNTGELFF	TGTGCCAGCAGCTCCTACAGGGGTTCGAACACCGGGGAGCTGTTTTTT	.	TRBD1	TRBV7-2	16	TRBJ2-2
CASSPEGNQPQHF	TGTGCCAGCAGCCCCGAGGGTAATCAGCCCCAGCATTTT	many	.	TRBV5-1	13	TRBJ1-5
CASSQERDHTF	TGTGCCAGCAGCCAAGAAAGGGATCACACCTTC	.	.	TRBV4-2	11	TRBJ1-2
CATSARLAGGLQETQYF	TGTGCCACCAGTGCAAGACTAGCGGGGGGGCTACAAGAGACCCAGTACTTC	.	TRBD2	TRBV24-1	17	TRBJ2-5
CASSPNTASSYNEQFF	TGTGCCAGCAGTCCAAACACGGCAAGCTCCTACAATGAGCAGTTCTTC	.	.	TRBV4-2	16	TRBJ2-1
CASNPGGRGEAFF	TGTGCCAGCAACCCAGGGGGCAGGGGTGAAGCTTTCTTT	few	TRBD1	TRBV7-2	13	TRBJ1-1
CASSLGEGGGNLNEQFF	TGTGCCAGCAGCTTAGGGGAGGGAGGGGGGAACCTTAATGAGCAGTTCTTC	.	.	TRBV11-2	17	TRBJ2-1
CASSQAYRFGETNTEAFF	TGTGCCAGCAGCCAAGCCTACAGGTTTGGAGAAACGAACACTGAAGCTTTCTTT	.	.	TRBV3-1	18	TRBJ1-1
CASLRIGGQGQETQYF	TGTGCCAGCTTGAGAATTGGGGGACAGGGACAAGAGACCCAGTACTTC	once	TRBD1	TRBV12-3/TRBV12-4	16	TRBJ2-5
CASSTESYSDTQYF	TGTGCCAGCAGCACTGAGAGCTATTCGGATACGCAGTATTTT	.	.	TRBV6-4	14	TRBJ2-3
CASSAPRGESAYGYTF	TGTGCCAGCAGTGCCCCGAGGGGGGAATCCGCCTATGGCTACACCTTC	.	.	TRBV6-2/TRBV6-3	16	TRBJ1-2
CASSLEGSPISVYSGNTIYF	TGTGCCAGCAGCTTAGAGGGCAGCCCCATTTCAGTATACTCTGGAAACACCATATATTTT	.	.	TRBV7-2	20	TRBJ1-3
CASSPSTPNEQFF	TGTGCCAGCAGCCCCTCCACCCCCAATGAGCAGTTCTTC	few	.	TRBV11-3	13	TRBJ2-1
CASSTIQGVTEAFF	TGTGCCAGCAGCACCATACAGGGGGTTACTGAAGCTTTCTTT	.	TRBD1	TRBV7-9	14	TRBJ1-1